The present TCR beta chain was sequenced within a study of blood T cell repertoires in COVID-19. On the study more broadly: Collection of acute and convalescent COVID-19 samples took place in the United States, Italy and Spain. T cells, B-cell-depleted T cells, or PBMCs supplied cDNA or gDNA.

Authors' analysis steps: It was from reference gene primer amplification that nucleated cell counts were estimated. Profiled with immunoSEQ multiplex PCR; TCRdb holds only in-frame clones, not every one. Clone size and the V and J calls come from that table; the DNA yielded D and trimming. Here the sample spans approximately 230,000 clones, 90% to 95% being singletons. Residents of 24 US areas, aged about 18 to 95 years, made up the participants. The J segment lost 10 bases and the V segment lost 10 bases, leaving 5 bases of the junction unmatched. Germline CDR1 is LNHDA and CDR2 is SQIVND (reference sequence). The CDR3 loop spans 12 amino acids.

This rearrangement joins TRBV19 to TRBJ2-1; TRBD1 matches at 12 bases. Input material: PBMCs or T cells enriched from blood (not recorded which). This TCR derives from a woman aged 18-35 years who had recovered from COVID-19. The CDR3 nucleotides read TGTGCCATAGGGGACAGGGGGCGGGAGCAGTTCTTC. It is translated as CAIGDRGREQFF. Filled out from reference TRBV19 and TRBJ2-1, the complete variable domain reads DGGITQSPKYLFRKEGQNVTLSCEQNLNHDAMYWYRQDPGQGLRLIYYSQIVNDFQKGDIAEGYSVSREKKESFPLTVTSAQKNPTAFYLCAIGDRGREQFFGPGTRLTVL.